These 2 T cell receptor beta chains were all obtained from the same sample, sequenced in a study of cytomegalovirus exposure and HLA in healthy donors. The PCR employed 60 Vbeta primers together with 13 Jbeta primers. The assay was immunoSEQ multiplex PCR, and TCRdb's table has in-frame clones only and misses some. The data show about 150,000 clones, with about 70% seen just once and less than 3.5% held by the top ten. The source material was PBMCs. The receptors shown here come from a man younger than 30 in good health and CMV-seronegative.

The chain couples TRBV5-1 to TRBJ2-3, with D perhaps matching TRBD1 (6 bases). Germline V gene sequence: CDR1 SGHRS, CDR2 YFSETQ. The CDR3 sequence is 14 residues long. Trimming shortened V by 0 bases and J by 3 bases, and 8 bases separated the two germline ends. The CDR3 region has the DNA TGCGCCAGCAGCTTGGACAGGGAGACAGATACGCAGTATTTT. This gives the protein CASSLDRETDTQYF.

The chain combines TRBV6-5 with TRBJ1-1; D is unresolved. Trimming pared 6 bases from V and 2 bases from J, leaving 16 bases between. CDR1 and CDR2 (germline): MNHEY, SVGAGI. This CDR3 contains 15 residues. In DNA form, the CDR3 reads TGTGCCAGCAGAATTCTCGTTCGGGGTAACACTGAAGCTTTCTTT. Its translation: CASRILVRGNTEAFF.